The present TCR beta chain was sequenced within a study of blood T cell repertoires in COVID-19. Study background: From T cells, B-cell-depleted T cells, or PBMCs came the material, which was cDNA or gDNA.

Authors' methods: Amplification from reference gene primers served as the basis for estimated nucleated cell counts. Sequencing was performed with immunoSEQ multiplex PCR; in TCRdb, only in-frame clones are kept and a portion is missing. The DNA was the basis for D and trimming; V, J and clone size are from that table. Among about 180,000 clones listed, roughly 83% were seen once. CDR3 length equals 15 residues. V was trimmed by 4 bases and J by 6 bases, leaving 20 bases between them. Germline V gene lookup returns CDR1 SGHNT and CDR2 YYREEE (reference sequence). This chain joins TRBV5-4 and TRBJ2-7, with D possibly matching TRBD2 (5 bases). This clonotype originated in a human donor in a cohort sampled during active COVID-19. Specimen: peripheral blood. CDR3 protein: CASSLGGSAVREQYF. The CDR3 bases are TGTGCCAGCAGCCTGGGTGGGAGCGCCGTTCGCGAGCAGTACTTC. Together with reference TRBV5-4 and TRBJ2-7, the CDR3 gives the full variable domain: ETGVTQSPTHLIKTRGQQVTLRCSSQSGHNTVSWYQQALGQGPQFIFQYYREEENGRGNFPPRFSGLQFPNYSSELNVNALELDDSALYLCASSLGGSAVREQYFGPGTRLTVT.